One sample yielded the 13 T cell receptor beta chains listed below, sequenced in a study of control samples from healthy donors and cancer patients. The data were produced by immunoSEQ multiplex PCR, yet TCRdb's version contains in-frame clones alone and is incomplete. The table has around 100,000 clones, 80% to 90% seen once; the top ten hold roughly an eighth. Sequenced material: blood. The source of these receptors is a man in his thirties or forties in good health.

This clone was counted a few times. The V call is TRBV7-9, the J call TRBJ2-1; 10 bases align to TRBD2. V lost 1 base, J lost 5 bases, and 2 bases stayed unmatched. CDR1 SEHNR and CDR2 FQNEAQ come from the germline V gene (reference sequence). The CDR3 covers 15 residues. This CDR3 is CASSLVTSGNNEQFF. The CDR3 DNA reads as TGTGCCAGCAGCTTAGTAACTAGCGGGAACAATGAGCAGTTCTTC. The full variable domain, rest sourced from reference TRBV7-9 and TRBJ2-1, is DTGVSQNPRHKITKRGQNVTFRCDPISEHNRLYWYRQTLGQGPEFLTYFQNEAQLEKSRLLSDRFSAERPKGSFSTLEIQRTEQGDSAMYLCASSLVTSGNNEQFFGPGTRLTVL.

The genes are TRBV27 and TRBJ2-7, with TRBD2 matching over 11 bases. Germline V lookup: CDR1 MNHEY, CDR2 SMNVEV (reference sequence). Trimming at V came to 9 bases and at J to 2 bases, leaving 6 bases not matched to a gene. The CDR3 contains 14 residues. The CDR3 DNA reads TGTGCCAGTCGTATAGCGGGAGGGACCTACGAGCAGTACTTC. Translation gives CASRIAGGTYEQYF.

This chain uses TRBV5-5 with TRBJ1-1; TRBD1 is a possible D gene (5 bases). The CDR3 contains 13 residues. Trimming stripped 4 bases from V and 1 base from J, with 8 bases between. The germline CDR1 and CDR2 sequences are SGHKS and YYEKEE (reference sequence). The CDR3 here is CASSTDTNTEAFF. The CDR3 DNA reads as TGTGCCAGCAGCACGGACACGAACACTGAAGCTTTCTTT.

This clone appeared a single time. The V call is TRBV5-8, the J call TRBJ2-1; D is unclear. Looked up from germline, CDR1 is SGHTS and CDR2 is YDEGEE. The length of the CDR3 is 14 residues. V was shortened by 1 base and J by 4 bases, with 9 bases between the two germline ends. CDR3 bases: TGTGCCAGCAGCTTGTATCAAGGTTACAATGAGCAGTTCTTC. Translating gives CASSLYQGYNEQFF.

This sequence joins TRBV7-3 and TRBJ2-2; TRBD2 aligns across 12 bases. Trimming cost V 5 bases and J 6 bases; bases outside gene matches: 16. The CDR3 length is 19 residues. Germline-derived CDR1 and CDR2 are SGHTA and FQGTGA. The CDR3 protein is CASSQRAVTSGRPPGELFF. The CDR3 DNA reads TGTGCCAGCAGCCAACGTGCCGTGACTAGCGGGAGACCTCCCGGGGAGCTGTTTTTT.

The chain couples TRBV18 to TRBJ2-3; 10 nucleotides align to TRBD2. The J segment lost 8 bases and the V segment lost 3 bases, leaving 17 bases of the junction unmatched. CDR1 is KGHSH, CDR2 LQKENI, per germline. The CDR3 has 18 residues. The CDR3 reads CASSPNAGLATPKGTQYF. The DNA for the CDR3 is TGTGCCAGCTCACCGAATGCGGGACTAGCGACCCCCAAGGGTACGCAGTATTTT.

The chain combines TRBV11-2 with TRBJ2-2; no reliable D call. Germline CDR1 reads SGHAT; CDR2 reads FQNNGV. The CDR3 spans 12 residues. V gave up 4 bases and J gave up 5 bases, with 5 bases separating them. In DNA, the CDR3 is TGTGCCAGCAGCTGGGCTACCGGGGAGCTGTTTTTT. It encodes CASSWATGELFF.

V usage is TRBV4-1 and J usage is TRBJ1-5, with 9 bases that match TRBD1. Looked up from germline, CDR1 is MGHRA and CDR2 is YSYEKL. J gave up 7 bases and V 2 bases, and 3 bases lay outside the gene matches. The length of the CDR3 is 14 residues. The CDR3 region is CASSQWTGDQPQHF. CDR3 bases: TGCGCCAGCAGCCAATGGACAGGGGACCAGCCCCAGCATTTT.

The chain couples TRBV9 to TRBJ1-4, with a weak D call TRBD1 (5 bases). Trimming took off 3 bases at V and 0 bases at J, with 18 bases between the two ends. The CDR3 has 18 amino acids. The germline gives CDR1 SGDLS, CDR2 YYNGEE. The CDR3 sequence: CASSAGGGREATNEKLFF. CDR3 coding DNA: TGTGCCAGCAGCGCCGGTGGGGGAAGAGAGGCAACTAATGAAAAACTGTTTTTT.

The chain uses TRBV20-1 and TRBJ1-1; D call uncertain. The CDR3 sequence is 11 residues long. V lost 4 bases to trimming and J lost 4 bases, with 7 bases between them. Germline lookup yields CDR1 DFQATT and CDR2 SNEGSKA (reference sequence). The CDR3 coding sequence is TGCAGTGCTATTTGGGCCACTGAAGCTTTCTTT. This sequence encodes CSAIWATEAFF.

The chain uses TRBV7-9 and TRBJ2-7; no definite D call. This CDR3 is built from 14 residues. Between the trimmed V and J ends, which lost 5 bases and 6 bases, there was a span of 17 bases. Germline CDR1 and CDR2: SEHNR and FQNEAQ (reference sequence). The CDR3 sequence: CASSGTTPMGEQYF. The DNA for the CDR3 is TGTGCCAGCAGCGGAACAACCCCCATGGGCGAGCAGTACTTC. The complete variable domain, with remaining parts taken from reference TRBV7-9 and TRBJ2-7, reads DTGVSQNPRHKITKRGQNVTFRCDPISEHNRLYWYRQTLGQGPEFLTYFQNEAQLEKSRLLSDRFSAERPKGSFSTLEIQRTEQGDSAMYLCASSGTTPMGEQYFGPGTRLTVT.

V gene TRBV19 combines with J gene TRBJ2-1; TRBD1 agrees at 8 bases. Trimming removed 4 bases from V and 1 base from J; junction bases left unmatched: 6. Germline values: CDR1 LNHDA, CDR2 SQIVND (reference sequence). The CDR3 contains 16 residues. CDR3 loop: CASSTSTGVSYNEQFF. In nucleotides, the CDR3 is TGTGCCAGTAGTACCTCGACAGGGGTATCCTACAATGAGCAGTTCTTC.

Here the CDR3 reads CASRGDTEAFF. The CDR3 DNA is TGTGCCAGCAGAGGGGACACTGAAGCTTTCTTT. The rearrangement uses TRBV6-6 and TRBJ1-1, with a weak D call TRBD1 (5 bases). Germline CDR1 is MNHNY and CDR2 is SVGAGI (reference sequence). The CDR3 runs to 11 residues. Trimming stripped 6 bases from V and 3 bases from J, with 5 bases between.